One sample yielded the 27 T cell receptor beta chains listed below, sequenced in a study. Tregs were sorted as CD4+CD25+CD127-/low cells. A single record per CDR3 protein comes from TCRdb applying MiXCR to the 5' RACE reads. This sample has some 7,000 distinct CDR3 sequences, with roughly 73% found just once. Sequenced sample: tumor-infiltrating Tregs sorted from the breast tumor. The source is a female donor with breast cancer.

CDR3 sequence: CSARYRESYGYTF. The CDR3 DNA sequence: TGCAGTGCTCGCTACAGGGAATCCTATGGCTACACCTTC. The chain employs TRBV20-1 and TRBJ1-2; D perhaps matches TRBD1 (6 bases). V was clipped by 5 bases and J by 4 bases, with 14 bases between them. The length of the CDR3 is 13 residues. Germline V gene sequence: CDR1 DFQATT, CDR2 SNEGSKA (reference sequence).

The chain has TRBV6-1 and TRBJ2-2, with 10 nucleotides matching TRBD1. The CDR3 totals 15 residues. Germline-derived CDR1 and CDR2 are MNHNS and SASEGT. V lost 1 base, J lost 4 bases, and 0 bases stayed unmatched. CDR3 sequence reads: CASSEGTGGTGELFF. DNA for the CDR3: TGTGCCAGCAGTGAAGGGACAGGGGGCACCGGGGAGCTGTTTTTT.

The rearrangement links TRBV4-1 to TRBJ1-1; possibly TRBD1 for D (6 bases). The germline CDR1 and CDR2 sequences are MGHRA and YSYEKL. The CDR3 is 15 amino acids. Trimming removed 1 base at V and 4 bases at J, with 13 bases between. The CDR3, as DNA: TGCGCCAGCAGCCAAGGAGGGACACGGCGCACTGAAGCTTTCTTT. Protein sequence: CASSQGGTRRTEAFF.

The rearrangement joins TRBV12-3 or TRBV12-4 to TRBJ2-3, with a tentative D call TRBD1 (5 bases). The CDR3 length is 14 residues. The V end lost 6 bases, the J end lost 3 bases, and 13 bases lay between the germline ends. The CDR3 DNA follows: TGTGCCAGCAGCTCCAGGGTGGGGACAGATACGCAGTATTTT. Its translation is CASSSRVGTDTQYF.

The chain recombines TRBV5-1 with TRBJ2-2, with D uncertain. V lost 0 bases and J 1 base, leaving 7 bases between the germline ends. Germline values: CDR1 SGHRS, CDR2 YFSETQ. The CDR3 spans 15 residues. The CDR3 region has the DNA TGCGCCAGCAGCTTGGGGACGGTGAACACCGGGGAGCTGTTTTTT. Its translation: CASSLGTVNTGELFF.

The CDR3 DNA sequence: TGTGCAAGTCGCTCCCCTAGTTCCGGGGCCAACGTCCTGGCTTTC. It translates to CASRSPSSGANVLAF. The rearrangement joins TRBV12-2 to TRBJ2-6; the D call TRBD1 from the table was never checked on the DNA. TRBV12-2 is marked as a pseudogene. This CDR3 spans 15 amino acids.

This chain joins TRBV7-2 and TRBJ1-2, with D possibly TRBD1 on 6 matching bases. The ends were cut back, 2 bases at V and 3 bases at J, with 13 bases in the middle. The CDR3 is 15 amino acids. Germline-derived CDR1 and CDR2 are SGHTA and FQGNSA. The CDR3 reads CASSLNGHRDYGYTF. The CDR3 DNA follows: TGTGCCAGCAGCTTAAACGGGCACAGGGACTATGGCTACACCTTC.

The chain has TRBV6-1 and TRBJ1-1; D ambiguous. This CDR3 spans 13 amino acids. The V and J ends lost 3 bases and 5 bases respectively, with 10 bases between them. Germline V gene lookup returns CDR1 MNHNS and CDR2 SASEGT. The CDR3 loop is CASSETTITEAFF. CDR3 in DNA: TGTGCCAGCAGTGAGACAACAATTACTGAAGCTTTCTTT.

This clonotype was seen once. V and J are TRBV7-2 and TRBJ2-1, with TRBD2 identical over 10 bases. The trim removed 2 bases at V and 0 bases at J, leaving 1 base unmatched. In germline, CDR1 is SGHTA, CDR2 FQGNSA. This CDR3 region has 16 residues. In DNA form, the CDR3 reads TGTGCCAGCAGCTTAACTAGCGGGAACTCCTACAATGAGCAGTTCTTC. This sequence encodes CASSLTSGNSYNEQFF.

Turning to this clonotype: Relative to the germline gene, one junction end is altered; a read error may explain this. This chain connects TRBV7-2 to TRBJ1-1; no reliable D call. Germline CDR1 SGHTA, CDR2 FQGNSA. The CDR3 contains 13 residues. The DNA of the CDR3 is TGTGCCAGCAGTTTAGGTCATCGGACTGGAGCTTTCTTT. Translating it yields CASSLGHRTGAFF. The variable domain in full, with the rest retrieved from reference TRBV7-2 and TRBJ1-1, is GAGVSQSPSNKVTEKGKDVELRCDPISGHTALYWYRQSLGQGLEFLIYFQGNSAPDKSGLPSDRFSAERTGGSVSTLTIQRTQQEDSAVYLCASSLGHRTGAFFGQGTRLTVV.

This rearrangement joins TRBV20-1 to TRBJ2-5; TRBD1 matches 7 bases. Trimming took 2 bases from V and 2 from J; bases not matched to a gene: 8. CDR3 length: 15 residues. Germline V gene data show CDR1 as DFQATT and CDR2 as SNEGSKA (reference sequence). The CDR3: CSARKTPGQQETQYF. CDR3 DNA sequence: TGCAGTGCTAGAAAAACACCGGGACAGCAAGAGACCCAGTACTTC.

The count of this clonotype is one. The chain joins TRBV5-1 to TRBJ2-1; 8 bases fit TRBD1. The CDR3 runs to 16 residues. The junction had 13 bases not matched to a gene; V was cut back by 4 bases and J by 7 bases. From germline, CDR1 is SGHRS and CDR2 YFSETQ. In DNA, the CDR3 is TGCGCCAGCAGCCAACGCCAGACAGGGGTGGGGAATGAGCAGTTCTTC. It yields the protein CASSQRQTGVGNEQFF.

A few counts support this clonotype. The chain couples TRBV20-1 to TRBJ1-6; D is unresolved. V gave up 6 bases and J gave up 0 bases, with 15 bases separating them. Germline CDR1 is DFQATT and CDR2 is SNEGSKA (reference sequence). The CDR3 contains 16 residues. The chain's CDR3 is CSARGPGNSYNSPLHF. DNA of the CDR3: TGCAGTGCGCGAGGGCCGGGAAACTCCTATAATTCACCCCTCCACTTT.

This clonotype occurred a few times. The chain couples TRBV29-1 to TRBJ2-1, with TRBD1 matching over 7 bases. Trimming removed 7 bases from V and 3 bases from J; junction bases left unmatched: 6. CDR1 SQVTM and CDR2 ANQGSEA come from the germline V gene. CDR3 length: 13 residues. The CDR3 reads CSGGTDYYNEQFF. The CDR3 DNA follows: TGCAGCGGGGGGACAGACTACTACAATGAGCAGTTCTTC.

This clonotype has a single count. CDR3 bases: TGCAGTGCTAGTGGGCAGACTCAAGAGACCCAGTACTTC. Translated, it gives CSASGQTQETQYF. V is TRBV20-1 and J is TRBJ2-5; no clear D gene. Looked up from germline, CDR1 is DFQATT and CDR2 is SNEGSKA (reference sequence). The CDR3 loop spans 13 amino acids. The ends were cut back, 3 bases at V and 2 bases at J, with 10 bases in the middle.

This rearrangement joins TRBV6-1 to TRBJ2-5; no clear D gene. The CDR3 is 18 residues long. Germline V gives CDR1 MNHNS, CDR2 SASEGT. With 8 bases removed from V and 5 bases from J, the gap between germline ends came to 30 bases. The CDR3 sequence is CASGYPELTDRPRETQYF. In DNA, the CDR3 is TGTGCCAGCGGTTACCCCGAGTTGACGGACCGACCTCGGGAGACCCAGTACTTC.

The table lists this clonotype with a few counts. CDR3 DNA sequence: TGTGCCAGCAGCAAGCGCCCACGGGAGGGTTTATACGAGCAGTACTTC. Protein: CASSKRPREGLYEQYF. The J gene is TRBJ2-7, the V gene TRBV6-5, with TRBD2 matching over 8 bases. This CDR3 is 16 amino acids long. Per the germline V gene, CDR1 is MNHEY and CDR2 is SVGAGI. V trimming: 6 bases; J trimming: 4 bases; junction bases outside the gene matches: 14.

The J gene is TRBJ2-7, the V gene TRBV6-1; the match to TRBD1 covers 11 bases. The junction had 5 bases not matched to a gene; V was cut back by 11 bases and J by 2 bases. This CDR3 is 13 amino acids long. Germline CDR1 is MNHNS and CDR2 is SASEGT. This CDR3 reads CAGGQGATYEQYF. Here the CDR3 DNA reads TGTGCCGGAGGACAGGGGGCGACCTACGAGCAGTACTTC.

CDR3 DNA sequence: TGTGCCAGCAGCTTACAGGGACAGGGCATTGATACGCAGTATTTT. It is translated as CASSLQGQGIDTQYF. The chain has TRBV7-3 and TRBJ2-3; 9 bases line up with TRBD1. The V gene's germline CDR1 is SGHTA and CDR2 FQGTGA. The CDR3 loop spans 15 amino acids. V was clipped by 2 bases and J by 6 bases; unmatched bases: 6. The full variable domain, rest sourced from reference TRBV7-3 and TRBJ2-3, is GAGVSQTPSNKVTEKGKYVELRCDPISGHTALYWYRQSLGQGPEFLIYFQGTGAADDSGLPNDRFFAVRPEGSVSTLKIQRTERGDSAVYLCASSLQGQGIDTQYFGPGTRLTVL.

The chain combines TRBV2 with TRBJ1-1; unclear D gene. This CDR3 has 12 residues. Germline assignment: CDR1 SNHLY and CDR2 FYNNEI. CDR3 in amino acids: CAIGGENTEAFF. The CDR3 coding sequence is TGTGCGATCGGAGGAGAGAACACTGAAGCTTTCTTT.

The gene calls are TRBV7-3 and TRBJ1-4, with unresolved D. Trimming pared 1 base from V and 5 bases from J, leaving 14 bases between. Germline CDR1 is SGHTA and CDR2 is FQGTGA. The CDR3 runs to 16 residues. DNA for the CDR3: TGTGCCAGCAGCTTAAAGGTCCGGAACCGAAATGAAAAACTGTTTTTT. It specifies CASSLKVRNRNEKLFF.

The chain joins TRBV20-1 to TRBJ1-4; D is perhaps TRBD1 (5 bases). The CDR3 is made up of 14 amino acids. Germline values: CDR1 DFQATT, CDR2 SNEGSKA (reference sequence). V was shortened by 2 bases and J by 6 bases, with 13 bases between the two germline ends. This CDR3 reads CSARPPAGDEKLFF. Here the CDR3 DNA reads TGCAGTGCTAGACCCCCGGCGGGGGATGAAAAACTGTTTTTT.

The chain combines TRBV4-2 with TRBJ1-2; D uncertain. This CDR3 is built from 15 residues. Germline-derived CDR1 and CDR2 are LGHNA and YNFKEQ. V was cut by 4 bases and J by 7 bases, with 19 bases left in between. This CDR3 reads CASSLSGETAGGYTF. As DNA, the CDR3 is TGTGCCAGCAGCCTTAGCGGCGAAACAGCCGGTGGCTACACCTTC.

The V gene is TRBV5-1, the J gene TRBJ2-1; D gene ambiguous. The CDR3 extends over 15 amino acids. V gave up 1 base and J gave up 2 bases, with 10 bases separating them. CDR1 is SGHRS and CDR2 is YFSETQ in the germline V gene. Here the CDR3 reads CASSLTGLAYNEQFF. The DNA for the CDR3 is TGCGCCAGCAGCTTGACTGGGCTTGCCTACAATGAGCAGTTCTTC.

The genes are TRBV12-3 or TRBV12-4 and TRBJ1-1; perhaps TRBD1 as D (5 bases). V lost 3 bases, J lost 6 bases, and 14 bases lay in between. CDR3 length: 14 residues. The CDR3 is CASSFLSVGAEAFF. The CDR3 DNA reads TGTGCCAGCAGTTTTTTATCGGTAGGGGCTGAAGCTTTCTTT.

The V call is TRBV29-1, the J call TRBJ2-7; D is perhaps TRBD1 (6 bases). CDR1 and CDR2 from the germline V gene are SQVTM and ANQGSEA. Trimming took off 6 bases at V and 4 bases at J, with 19 bases between the two ends. This CDR3 has 14 residues. The CDR3 sequence: CSVVTAGDDYEQYF. CDR3 bases: TGCAGCGTCGTCACGGCAGGGGACGATTACGAGCAGTACTTC.

The chain links TRBV11-2 to TRBJ2-7, with D maybe TRBD1 (7 bases). The CDR3 runs 15 residues. The ends were cut back, 6 bases at V and 9 bases at J, with 24 bases in the middle. CDR1 is SGHAT and CDR2 is FQNNGV in the germline V gene. Written as DNA, the CDR3 is TGTGCCAGCAGGGGGGGCGAGACAGGGTTCATCCGGCAGTACTTC. Protein: CASRGGETGFIRQYF.